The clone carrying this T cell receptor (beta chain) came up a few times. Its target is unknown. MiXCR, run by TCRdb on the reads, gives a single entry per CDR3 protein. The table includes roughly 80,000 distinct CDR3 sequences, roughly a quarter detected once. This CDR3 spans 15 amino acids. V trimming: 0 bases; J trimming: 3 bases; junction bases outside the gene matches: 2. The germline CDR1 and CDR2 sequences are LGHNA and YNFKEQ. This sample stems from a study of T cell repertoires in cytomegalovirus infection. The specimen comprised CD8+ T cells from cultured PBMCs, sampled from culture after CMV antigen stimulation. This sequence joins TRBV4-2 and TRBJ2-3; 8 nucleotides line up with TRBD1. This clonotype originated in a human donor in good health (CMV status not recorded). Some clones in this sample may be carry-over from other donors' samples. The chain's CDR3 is CASSQEGDRTDTQYF. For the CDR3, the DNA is TGTGCCAGCAGCCAAGAAGGGGACAGGACAGATACGCAGTATTTT.